This T cell receptor (beta chain) was documented in a study of graft-versus-host responses after intestinal transplantation. The CDR3 extends over 13 amino acids. Deletions cut 4 bases from V and 0 bases from J, with 6 bases between. Germline V gives CDR1 MGHRA, CDR2 YSYEKL. Produced via immunoSEQ multiplex PCR; TCRdb's table is partial and in-frame only. The repertoire holds tens of thousands of clones, with roughly 90% as singletons. Note on this clone: The antigen remains unidentified.

The chain has TRBV4-1 and TRBJ1-2; D unclear. This specimen was unstimulated CD8+ T cells sorted from spleen or lymph node cells, taken before intestinal transplant. The TCR originated in a human donor who received an intestinal transplant. CDR3 sequence (DNA): TGCGCCAGCAGCCTGGCAACTAACTATGGCTACACCTTC. Translated: CASSLATNYGYTF.